The T cell receptor (beta chain) described here comes from a study of T cell responses to AZD1222 COVID-19 vaccine. Whole-study results and caveats: Donors were largely white British and mainly female; clonal diversity was possibly underestimated. Spike-specific TCR breadth and depth both grew after two AZD1222 doses. Close to half of all spike-specific TCRs reportedly target regions of the variants that are unmutated. Among those given AZD1222, only five to seven were seropositive at baseline.

CDR3 length: 12 residues. CDR1 GTSNPN and CDR2 SVGIG come from the germline V gene (reference sequence). V was clipped by 3 bases and J by 9 bases, with 12 bases between them. TCRdb's copy holds only in-frame clones and misses some; the assay was immunoSEQ multiplex PCR. This sample has about 140,000 clones; 70% to 90% occur once, and the top ten carry about 3.4%. This clone was recorded once. Its antigen is not known. The input for sequencing was peripheral blood, taken 28 days after the second AZD1222 dose. The chain employs TRBV30 and TRBJ1-5; tentative D call: TRBD1 (5 bases). This TCR derives from an adult who received the AZD1222 COVID-19 vaccine. The CDR3 spells CAWRSGGGPQHF. The CDR3 DNA reads TGTGCCTGGAGGAGCGGGGGGGGGCCCCAGCATTTT. Full variable domain (remainder filled in from reference TRBV30 and TRBJ1-5): SQTIHQWPATLVQPVGSPLSLECTVEGTSNPNLYWYRQAAGRGLQLLFYSVGIGQISSEVPQNLSASRPQDRQFILSSKKLLLSDSGFYLCAWRSGGGPQHFGDGTRLSIL.